These 15 T cell receptor beta chains share one sample of origin, sequenced in a study of control samples from healthy donors and cancer patients (TCRdb year 2020). Libraries were constructed by the immunoSEQ multiplex PCR assay. TCRdb took this table from immuneACCESS and kept in-frame rearrangements with V and J called. Such tables lack part of the clones; where checked against another copy, unresolved V genes explain under half of the gap, and the rest is unexplained. The sample table shows 98,000 or so clones, and 70% to 85% are seen once. Under 8.5% of the sample comes from the top ten. The sequenced sample consisted of blood. Source of these receptors: a young man in good health.

V gene TRBV9 combines with J gene TRBJ2-5, with 8 bases aligning to TRBD1. Germline CDR1 SGDLS, CDR2 YYNGEE. After removal of 0 bases from V and 6 bases from J, the junction contained 4 bases not matched to a gene. The CDR3 runs 14 residues. The CDR3 DNA reads as TGTGCCAGCAGCGTAGAGGGGACAGGTAAGACCCAGTACTTC. Translating gives CASSVEGTGKTQYF.

The V call is TRBV3-1 (or the pseudogene TRBV3-2), the J call TRBJ1-2; D not resolved. Trimming removed 1 base from V and 2 bases from J, with 14 bases in between. CDR1 is LGHDT and CDR2 is YNNKEL in the germline V gene (reference sequence). This CDR3 contains 16 residues. CDR3 amino acids: CASSQGVGGPNYGYTF. In DNA form, the CDR3 reads TGTGCCAGCAGCCAAGGCGTCGGAGGTCCGAACTATGGCTACACCTTC.

The sample holds a few counts of this clone. This sequence joins TRBV20-1 and TRBJ2-6; no reliable D call. The ends were cut back, 3 bases at V and 0 bases at J, with 12 bases in the middle. The CDR3 is made up of 16 amino acids. Germline V lookup: CDR1 DFQATT, CDR2 SNEGSKA (reference sequence). CDR3 sequence reads: CSASAYPNSGANVLTF. For the CDR3, the DNA is TGCAGTGCTAGTGCGTACCCCAACTCTGGGGCCAACGTCCTGACTTTC.

The rearrangement uses TRBV13 and TRBJ1-2; tentative D call: TRBD1 (5 bases). The CDR3 totals 14 residues. Per germline, CDR1 PRHDT and CDR2 FYEKMQ (reference sequence). V was trimmed by 4 bases and J by 2 bases, leaving 11 bases between them. The CDR3 sequence is CASSSGTVNYGYTF. The DNA of the CDR3 is TGTGCCAGCAGCTCTGGGACGGTGAACTATGGCTACACCTTC.

The chain combines TRBV2 with TRBJ1-2; D may be TRBD1 (6 bases). The germline V gene has CDR1 SNHLY and CDR2 FYNNEI. This CDR3 has 15 amino acids. V gave up 10 bases and J gave up 4 bases, with 22 bases separating them. The chain's CDR3 is CATKETRGILYGYTF. CDR3 coding DNA: TGTGCCACCAAGGAAACCAGGGGAATCCTCTATGGCTACACCTTC.

DNA of the CDR3: TGCGCCAGCAGCCAAGGAGTGGGATCCTTTGAAGCTTTCTTT. This encodes CASSQGVGSFEAFF. The chain employs TRBV4-3 and TRBJ1-1; unclear D gene. The germline V and J ends were trimmed by 1 base and 7 bases, with 13 bases remaining between them. This CDR3 contains 14 residues. The germline gives CDR1 LGHNA, CDR2 YSLEER.

The DNA of the CDR3 is TGTGCCATCAGTGAGTCAGCAGGCCAGCAGTACTTC. Its translation is CAISESAGQQYF. The rearrangement uses TRBV10-3 and TRBJ2-7; no definite D call. The CDR3 is made up of 12 amino acids. V shed 0 bases and J shed 8 bases, with 8 bases lying between them. CDR1 and CDR2 from the germline V gene are ENHRY and SYGVKD.

The chain has TRBV4-1 and TRBJ2-1; the match to TRBD2 covers 13 bases. Germline loops: CDR1 MGHRA, CDR2 YSYEKL. The ends lost 1 base at V and 4 bases at J; junction bases unmatched: 10. CDR3 length: 19 amino acids. As DNA, the CDR3 is TGCGCCAGCAGCCAAGGTTTAACTAGCGGGGGGGTTATGTACAATGAGCAGTTCTTC. Encoded protein: CASSQGLTSGGVMYNEQFF.

This chain uses TRBV11-2 with TRBJ2-1; TRBD1 agrees at 8 bases. The CDR3 has 14 residues. The germline V gene has CDR1 SGHAT and CDR2 FQNNGV. Unmatched junction bases numbered 8, after V lost 5 bases and J lost 8 bases. Here the CDR3 DNA reads TGTGCCAGCAGCGTAGCCGGACAGGGAGATGAGCAGTTCTTC. This encodes CASSVAGQGDEQFF.

The V call is TRBV7-8, the J call TRBJ2-7; 7 bases line up with TRBD2. CDR1 and CDR2 from the germline V gene are SGHVS and FQNEAQ. The CDR3 contains 15 residues. The V and J ends lost 4 bases and 5 bases, in that order; junction bases with no gene match: 11. This CDR3 reads CASSSISGLGHEQYF. The DNA for the CDR3 is TGTGCCAGCAGCTCGATTAGCGGACTAGGCCACGAGCAGTACTTC.

In this sample, this clone turned up once. This chain's CDR3 is CASSPTRGPGANVLTF. As DNA, the CDR3 is TGTGCCAGCAGCCCTACCAGGGGGCCTGGGGCCAACGTCCTGACTTTC. The chain recombines TRBV7-2 with TRBJ2-6, with 8 bases that match TRBD1. V trimming: 5 bases; J trimming: 2 bases; junction bases outside the gene matches: 5. Germline-derived CDR1 and CDR2 are SGHTA and FQGNSA. The CDR3 has 16 residues.

This chain connects TRBV18 to TRBJ2-2; D remains unclear. V lost 3 bases to trimming and J lost 4 bases, with 9 bases between them. The CDR3 sequence is 14 residues long. Germline-derived CDR1 and CDR2 are KGHSH and LQKENI. The CDR3 nucleotides are TGTGCCAGCTCACCGAGGACCGCCACCGGGGAGCTGTTTTTT. Translation: CASSPRTATGELFF.

The chain uses TRBV5-4 and TRBJ1-2, with D hard to call. V dropped 3 bases and J dropped 5 bases, with 11 bases sitting between them. This CDR3 is 13 amino acids long. Germline V CDR1 and CDR2: SGHNT, YYREEE (reference sequence). CDR3 loop: CASSSTVEYGYTF. CDR3 DNA sequence: TGTGCCAGCAGCTCAACGGTGGAATATGGCTACACCTTC.

Regarding this clone: This CDR3 is also generated by other DNA sequences in the sample. The genes are TRBV30 and TRBJ2-3; unclear D gene. Germline CDR1 is GTSNPN and CDR2 is SVGIG (reference sequence). The CDR3 runs 13 residues. Trimming removed 0 bases from V and 6 bases from J, with 10 bases in between. The CDR3 DNA is TGTGCCTGGAGTGTCCGCCGCGCGGATACGCAGTATTTT. This codes for CAWSVRRADTQYF. Full variable domain (missing parts from reference TRBV30 and TRBJ2-3): SQTIHQWPATLVQPVGSPLSLECTVEGTSNPNLYWYRQAAGRGLQLLFYSVGIGQISSEVPQNLSASRPQDRQFILSSKKLLLSDSGFYLCAWSVRRADTQYFGPGTRLTVL.

The genes are TRBV6-5 and TRBJ1-1; a weak D match, TRBD1 (6 bases). Per germline, CDR1 MNHEY and CDR2 SVGAGI. Between the trimmed V and J ends, which lost 7 bases and 3 bases, there was a span of 15 bases. This CDR3 has 14 residues. CDR3 DNA sequence: TGTGCCAGCACGGGACCGGACAGATACACTGAAGCTTTCTTT. Its protein product is CASTGPDRYTEAFF.